This T cell receptor (beta chain) came from a study of regulatory T cells in long-lasting Graves disease (dated by TCRdb to 2020 to 2022). Looking at the study overall: Antithyroid drugs had been taken for less than 3 months by newly diagnosed Graves' disease patients. Persistent Graves' disease patients were compared with newly diagnosed Graves' disease patients by peripheral blood TCR sequencing and RNA sequencing. The study was conducted in China and was registered as a clinical trial. A total of roughly 33 samples were covered by TCR sequencing, comprising approximately 13 persistent and 20 or so newly diagnosed Graves' disease patients. What the authors observed across the whole study: Persistent Graves' disease patients showed lower TCR Shannon entropy and fewer highly expanded clones than newly diagnosed patients, suggesting clonal expansion. A larger number of public clonotypes was shared among persistent patients (about 2,700) than among newly diagnosed patients (around 970). As a limitation, the authors acknowledged that the small sample size may reduce accuracy. Sequencing and analysis were limited to the TCR beta chain. Persistent disease showed preferential use of TRBV28, TRBJ1-2 and TRBJ2-5, whereas newly diagnosed disease favored TRBV20-1 and TRBJ2-1. The study examined only peripheral blood because the primary lesion, thyroid tissue, could not be accessed.

To prepare the library, multiplex PCR was applied. Sequencing relied on an Illumina HiSeq 4000. CDR3 regions were amplified by Arm-PCR with iRepertoire HTBI primers to construct TCR beta libraries. PCR products were gel purified before sequencing. Regarding the original processing steps: A total of fewer than 70 TRBV and 14 TRBJ segments were identified across samples and were used for gene usage analysis of CDR3 amino acid clonotypes. Filtered high-quality paired reads were merged into contigs using COPE and FqMerger. BLAST was used to align contigs to IMGT TRBV, TRBD and TRBJ reference genes, and CDR3 was defined according to IMGT. Clonotypes above 0.1% frequency were classified as highly expanded clones. Shannon entropy served as the measure of repertoire diversity, while the Gini coefficient captured V-J evenness. Clonotypes shared by more than one individual were considered public. Starting from the raw public reads, TCRdb applied fastp trimming at Q25, assembled clones with MiXCR and retained in-frame beta chains. Under each unique CDR3 protein, matching rows form one entry showing the most common genes and DNA. In this record, the V and J calls reflect TCRdb's handling and not the investigators' own analysis. Counted in this sample were approximately 230,000 distinct CDR3 sequences; 15% to 20% of them appeared once. The ten largest clonotypes hold approximately 20% of the sample.

This clonotype was detected a few times. Its antigen is still unknown. No much larger clone exists at a distance of one base, and base qualities are not known. CDR3 length: 14 amino acids, cysteine to phenylalanine. Kept here is only the CDR3 DNA, which spans 42 bases and is read in frame from base 1. At the junction V is shortened by 7 bases and J by 4 bases, with 15 bases in between. For CDR1 and CDR2, the germline V gene lists MNHEY and SVGEGT. The meaning of the sample's time point label: newly diagnosed GD, antithyroid drugs for less than 3 months. For both TCR sequencing and RNA sequencing, RNA was extracted from PBMCs in TRIzol. The diagnosis of Graves' disease was made according to American Thyroid Association guidelines. Recruitment of patients was carried out at an endocrinology department in Xi'an, China. Each patient gave approximately 10 milliliters of peripheral blood, collected in an EDTA anticoagulant tube. Ficoll Paque Plus density gradient separation was used to isolate PBMCs, and no further T cell sorting was done. An Agilent 2100 Bioanalyzer and agarose gel were used to check RNA quality, while a NanoDrop 2000 measured RNA concentration.

This receptor was taken from a female donor with Graves disease. The chain is assembled from TRBV6-2 or TRBV6-3 and TRBJ2-3, with the D gene call left open. The source material was peripheral blood mononuclear cells (PBMCs), sampled at new diagnosis, from a patient treated with antithyroid drugs. Here the CDR3 is given as CASKMSTKPDTQYF. DNA sequence: TGTGCCAGCAAAATGAGCACCAAACCAGATACGCAGTATTTT.